One sample yielded the 29 T cell receptor beta chains listed below, sequenced in a study of cytomegalovirus exposure and HLA in healthy donors. It was with 60 Vbeta and 13 Jbeta primers that the PCR ran. The assay was immunoSEQ multiplex PCR, and TCRdb's table has in-frame clones only and misses some. Of about 160,000 clones in the sample, approximately 80% are singletons; the top ten hold less than 15%. The sample comprised PBMCs. Every receptor here comes from a man aged 40-49 years in good health and CMV-seropositive.

This clone has more than one count but fewer than ten. CDR3 protein: CASSTPSAYNEQFF. DNA of the CDR3: TGTGCCAGCAGCACGCCTAGCGCCTACAATGAGCAGTTCTTC. This sequence joins TRBV5-5 and TRBJ2-1; perhaps TRBD2 as D (6 bases). V lost 4 bases to trimming and J lost 2 bases, with 10 bases between them. This CDR3 has 14 residues. CDR1 SGHKS and CDR2 YYEKEE come from the germline V gene (reference sequence).

As to this clone: An end of the junction differs from the germline gene, which may be a read error. The chain uses TRBV6-5 and TRBJ1-1, with 7 bases identical to TRBD1. Germline lookup yields CDR1 MNHEY and CDR2 SVGAGI. This CDR3 spans 15 amino acids. The CDR3 protein is CAGSWGQTLSAEAFF. CDR3 bases: TGTGCCGGCAGTTGGGGACAGACACTAAGCGCTGAAGCTTTCTTT.

V gene TRBV25-1 combines with J gene TRBJ1-2; 8 bases match TRBD1. V trimming: 5 bases; J trimming: 5 bases; junction bases outside the gene matches: 7. Germline values: CDR1 MGHDK, CDR2 SYGVNS. This CDR3 contains 14 residues. As DNA, the CDR3 is TGTGCCAGCAGTACAGCAGGGGGCAGGTATGGCTACACCTTC. Translated: CASSTAGGRYGYTF.

The chain combines TRBV7-9 with TRBJ1-3, with a weak D call TRBD1 (6 bases). This CDR3 region has 16 residues. In germline, CDR1 is SEHNR, CDR2 FQNEAQ (reference sequence). The V and J ends lost 5 bases and 0 bases respectively, with 14 bases between them. CDR3 sequence: CASSPGQYHSGNTIYF. The CDR3 DNA reads as TGTGCCAGCAGCCCTGGACAGTACCACTCTGGAAACACCATATATTTT. The whole variable domain, filled in from reference TRBV7-9 and TRBJ1-3, reads DTGVSQNPRHKITKRGQNVTFRCDPISEHNRLYWYRQTLGQGPEFLTYFQNEAQLEKSRLLSDRFSAERPKGSFSTLEIQRTEQGDSAMYLCASSPGQYHSGNTIYFGEGSWLTVV.

This clone was picked up a small number of times. V is TRBV2 and J is TRBJ2-7; 14 nucleotides align to TRBD2. The CDR3 has 14 amino acids. V shed 6 bases and J 3 bases; nucleotides not matched to a gene: 1. The germline gives CDR1 SNHLY, CDR2 FYNNEI. CDR3 protein: CASRGTSGGYEQYF. The CDR3 DNA follows: TGTGCCAGCAGAGGGACTAGCGGGGGCTACGAGCAGTACTTC.

The chain links TRBV7-3 to TRBJ1-1; D unclear. Looked up from germline, CDR1 is SGHTA and CDR2 is FQGTGA. This CDR3 is built from 15 residues. Trimming pared 5 bases from V and 7 bases from J, leaving 20 bases between. CDR3 sequence: CASSPSGRERSEAFF. CDR3 sequence (DNA): TGTGCCAGCAGCCCGTCCGGACGGGAAAGAAGTGAAGCTTTCTTT.

Turning to this clone: The junction departs from the called germline gene at one end, perhaps through a read error. V usage is TRBV7-9 and J usage is TRBJ2-3, with D tentatively TRBD2 (5 bases). The CDR3 has 16 residues. The V gene's germline CDR1 is SEHNR and CDR2 FQNEAQ (reference sequence). CDR3: CSSSSGPKSGVDTQYF. In nucleotides, the CDR3 is TGTTCCAGCAGCTCGGGCCCTAAGTCCGGGGTAGATACGCAGTATTTT.

The chain has TRBV7-2 and TRBJ2-5; tentative D call: TRBD1 (6 bases). Between the trimmed V and J ends, which lost 8 bases and 4 bases, there was a span of 11 bases. The V gene's germline CDR1 is SGHTA and CDR2 FQGNSA. The CDR3 runs 12 residues. This CDR3 reads CASAGDGETQYF. CDR3 nucleotide sequence: TGTGCCAGCGCAGGGGATGGAGAGACCCAGTACTTC.

The chain carries TRBV21-1 and TRBJ2-5; the table's D call, TRBD2, was not checked against the DNA. TRBV21-1 is labeled a pseudogene. CDR3 length equals 13 residues. CDR3 sequence: CASRTGVGETQYF. DNA for the CDR3: TGTGCCAGCCGAACGGGAGTGGGGGAGACCCAGTACTTC.

A note on this clone: Other nucleotide sequences in the sample specify the same CDR3. The chain employs TRBV6-5 and TRBJ2-7; D is unclear. Between the trimmed V and J ends, which lost 2 bases and 3 bases, there was a span of 8 bases. Germline V gene lookup returns CDR1 MNHEY and CDR2 SVGAGI. This CDR3 has 13 residues. The CDR3: CASSYTVNYEQYF. In DNA, the CDR3 is TGTGCCAGCAGTTACACAGTAAACTACGAGCAGTACTTC.

This clone was counted once. This chain uses TRBV5-1 with TRBJ2-1; 13 bases map to TRBD2. This CDR3 spans 15 amino acids. Trimming removed 4 bases from V and 7 bases from J; junction bases left unmatched: 5. Germline CDR1 SGHRS, CDR2 YFSETQ. The CDR3 coding sequence is TGCGCCAGCAGCCCGGGACTAGCGGGAAAAAATGAGCAGTTCTTC. Translated: CASSPGLAGKNEQFF.

The chain is built from TRBV6-5 and TRBJ1-5; D is uncertain. Trimming shortened V by 0 bases and J by 3 bases, and 12 bases separated the two germline ends. The CDR3 runs to 16 residues. Germline CDR1 MNHEY, CDR2 SVGAGI. The CDR3 loop is CASSYSRRRDNQPQHF. CDR3 in DNA: TGTGCCAGCAGTTACTCGCGGAGGAGGGACAATCAGCCCCAGCATTTT.

Note on this clone: At one end, the junction sequence differs from germline, possibly due to a read error. The V gene is TRBV4-2, the J gene TRBJ2-7; no reliable D call. The CDR3 totals 10 residues. Per germline, CDR1 LGHNA and CDR2 YNFKEQ. CDR3 sequence reads: CASSQSPARF. CDR3 coding DNA: TGTGCCAGCAGCCAAAGTCCCGCGAGATTC.

The V gene is TRBV6-5, the J gene TRBJ2-2; TRBD2 matches at 7 bases. The CDR3 covers 14 residues. Germline CDR1 and CDR2: MNHEY and SVGAGI. Trimming at V came to 6 bases and at J to 4 bases, leaving 5 bases not matched to a gene. In DNA form, the CDR3 reads TGTGCCAGCAGGCTAGCGGCTATCACCGGGGAGCTGTTTTTT. Translation gives CASRLAAITGELFF.

This clone was detected only once. The chain links TRBV6-6 to TRBJ2-2; TRBD1 is a possible D gene (6 bases). Germline V CDR1 and CDR2: MNHNY, SVGAGI (reference sequence). The CDR3 has 13 residues. V was clipped by 5 bases and J by 4 bases, with 8 bases between them. This chain's CDR3 is CASSGQLTGELFF. For the CDR3, the DNA is TGTGCCAGCAGTGGACAGCTCACCGGGGAGCTGTTTTTT.

The V and J genes are TRBV7-9 and TRBJ1-5, with a possible D match to TRBD1 (6 bases). Germline loops: CDR1 SEHNR, CDR2 FQNEAQ (reference sequence). The CDR3 covers 17 residues. The germline V and J ends were trimmed by 5 bases and 0 bases, with 17 bases remaining between them. In nucleotides, the CDR3 is TGTGCCAGCAGCGATGAGATAGGGGGACATAGCAATCAGCCCCAGCATTTT. Translation gives CASSDEIGGHSNQPQHF.

The chain couples TRBV19 to TRBJ2-1; 9 nucleotides match TRBD2. V trimming: 0 bases; J trimming: 7 bases; junction bases outside the gene matches: 10. The CDR3 spans 17 residues. Per the germline V gene, CDR1 is LNHDA and CDR2 is SQIVND (reference sequence). CDR3: CASSIDAGGTNWNEQFF. CDR3 DNA sequence: TGTGCCAGTAGTATAGATGCGGGGGGGACCAACTGGAATGAGCAGTTCTTC.

This rearrangement joins TRBV4-1 to TRBJ2-7, with D perhaps TRBD2 (6 bases). V lost 0 bases, J lost 5 bases, and 14 bases lay in between. This CDR3 is 15 amino acids long. The germline CDR1 and CDR2 sequences are MGHRA and YSYEKL. The CDR3, as DNA: TGCGCCAGCAGCCAAGACCCCGGGGGTGGAGACGAGCAGTACTTC. This sequence encodes CASSQDPGGGDEQYF.

Written as DNA, the CDR3 is TGTGCCAGCAGCCTTCTCGACACAGAAAATGAGCAGTTCTTC. It is translated as CASSLLDTENEQFF. The rearrangement uses TRBV11-2 and TRBJ2-1, with D uncertain. The CDR3 spans 14 residues. The V and J ends lost 5 bases and 7 bases respectively, with 15 bases between them. Germline CDR1 SGHAT, CDR2 FQNNGV. Full variable domain (remainder filled in from reference TRBV11-2 and TRBJ2-1): EAGVAQSPRYKIIEKRQSVAFWCNPISGHATLYWYQQILGQGPKLLIQFQNNGVVDDSQLPKDRFSAERLKGVDSTLKIQPAKLEDSAVYLCASSLLDTENEQFFGPGTRLTVL.

V gene TRBV15 combines with J gene TRBJ2-5, with a weak D call TRBD1 (5 bases). Judging by the DNA end, TRBJ2-7 fits better; the J call may be wrong. Germline V CDR1 and CDR2: LNHNV, YYDKDF (reference sequence). The CDR3 consists of 13 residues. The CDR3 nucleotides read TGTGCCACCAGCCAGGGTATCCATGACGAGCAGTACTTC. It translates to CATSQGIHDEQYF.

This chain connects TRBV9 to TRBJ1-6; 11 bases are a match to TRBD1. Germline values: CDR1 SGDLS, CDR2 YYNGEE. Trimming removed 4 bases from V and 8 bases from J; junction bases left unmatched: 5. CDR3 length: 15 residues. The CDR3 loop reads CASSTKDRGHSPLHF. The CDR3 DNA is TGTGCCAGCAGCACAAAGGACAGGGGGCATTCACCCCTCCACTTT.

V is TRBV7-9 and J is TRBJ2-6, with a weak D call TRBD1 (5 bases). Trimming removed 3 bases at V and 2 bases at J, with 11 bases between. The CDR3 has 16 amino acids. Germline values: CDR1 SEHNR, CDR2 FQNEAQ (reference sequence). The CDR3 region is CASSFPTGAGANVLTF. The CDR3 coding sequence is TGTGCCAGCAGCTTCCCCACAGGAGCTGGGGCCAACGTCCTGACTTTC.

The gene calls are TRBV28 and TRBJ1-1; D remains unclear. The germline V gene has CDR1 MDHEN and CDR2 SYDVKM. This CDR3 contains 15 residues. V lost 3 bases to trimming and J lost 0 bases, with 11 bases between them. The CDR3 coding sequence is TGTGCCAGCAGTTTCGAGAATCTCATGAACACTGAAGCTTTCTTT. Translated: CASSFENLMNTEAFF.

The chain links TRBV15 to TRBJ2-7, with D maybe TRBD1 (6 bases). Trimming took 0 bases from V and 1 from J, leaving 7 bases between them. CDR1 and CDR2 (germline): LNHNV, YYDKDF (reference sequence). The CDR3 extends over 14 amino acids. CDR3 protein: CATSRDTGSYEQYF. The CDR3 coding sequence is TGTGCCACCAGCAGAGATACAGGGTCCTACGAGCAGTACTTC.

This sequence joins TRBV12-5 and TRBJ2-3, with TRBD2 as a possible D gene (6 bases). The V end was cut by 1 base, the J end by 6 bases, with 11 bases between. The CDR3 has 14 amino acids. In germline, CDR1 is LGHNT, CDR2 FRNRAP. DNA of the CDR3: TGTGCTAGTGGTTTGGGACTAGATCTCGATACGCAGTATTTT. Protein product: CASGLGLDLDTQYF.

The rearrangement links TRBV5-1 to TRBJ1-2; TRBD1 aligns across 7 bases. The CDR3 totals 14 residues. The germline gives CDR1 SGHRS, CDR2 YFSETQ. V lost 2 bases to trimming and J lost 3 bases; unmatched junction nucleotides: 4. The CDR3 DNA reads TGCGCCAGCAGCTTTGGGCAGGGGGACTATGGCTACACCTTC. Its protein is CASSFGQGDYGYTF.

The rearrangement joins TRBV5-1 to TRBJ2-3, with TRBD2 matching 12 bases. The CDR3 has 16 amino acids. Germline lookup yields CDR1 SGHRS and CDR2 YFSETQ. The junction had 5 bases not matched to a gene; V was cut back by 1 base and J by 5 bases. The CDR3 DNA sequence: TGCGCCAGCAGCTTGCCACTAGCGGGGGGATTAGATACGCAGTATTTT. It specifies CASSLPLAGGLDTQYF.

V and J are TRBV10-3 and TRBJ2-1; 7 nucleotides match TRBD1. CDR1 is ENHRY, CDR2 SYGVKD, per germline. Trimming at V came to 8 bases and at J to 0 bases, leaving 19 bases not matched to a gene. The CDR3 runs 19 residues. As DNA, the CDR3 is TGTGCCATCTCCACCGATGGGGGACAGAAAAGTAGCTCCTACAATGAGCAGTTCTTC. Translating gives CAISTDGGQKSSSYNEQFF.

This clone was counted once. This rearrangement joins TRBV5-4 to TRBJ1-1, with unresolved D. Germline CDR1 is SGHNT and CDR2 is YYREEE (reference sequence). CDR3 length: 14 amino acids. Trimming pared 5 bases from V and 0 bases from J, leaving 11 bases between. The CDR3 reads CASSMSLMNTEAFF. DNA for the CDR3: TGTGCCAGCAGTATGAGTCTCATGAACACTGAAGCTTTCTTT.